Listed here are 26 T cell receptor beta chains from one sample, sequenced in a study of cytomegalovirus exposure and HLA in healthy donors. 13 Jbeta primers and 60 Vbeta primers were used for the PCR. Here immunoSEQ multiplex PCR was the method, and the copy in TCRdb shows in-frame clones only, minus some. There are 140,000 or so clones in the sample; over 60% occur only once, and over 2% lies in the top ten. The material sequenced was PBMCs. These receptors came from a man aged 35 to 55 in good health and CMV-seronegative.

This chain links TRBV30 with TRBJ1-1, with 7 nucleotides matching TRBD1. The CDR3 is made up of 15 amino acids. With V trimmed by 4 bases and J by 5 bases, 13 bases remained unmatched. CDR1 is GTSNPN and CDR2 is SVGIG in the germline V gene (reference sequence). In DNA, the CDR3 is TGTGCCTGGAATACAGGGGTCCCTCCGTATACTGAAGCTTTCTTT. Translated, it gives CAWNTGVPPYTEAFF. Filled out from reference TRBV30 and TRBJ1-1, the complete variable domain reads SQTIHQWPATLVQPVGSPLSLECTVEGTSNPNLYWYRQAAGRGLQLLFYSVGIGQISSEVPQNLSASRPQDRQFILSSKKLLLSDSGFYLCAWNTGVPPYTEAFFGQGTRLTVV.

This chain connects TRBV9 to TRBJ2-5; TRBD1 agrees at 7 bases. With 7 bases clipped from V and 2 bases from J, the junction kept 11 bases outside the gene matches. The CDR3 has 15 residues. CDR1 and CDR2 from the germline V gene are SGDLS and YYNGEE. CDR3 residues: CASLSLDRAQETQYF. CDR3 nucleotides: TGTGCCAGCCTGTCCCTAGACAGGGCTCAAGAGACCCAGTACTTC.

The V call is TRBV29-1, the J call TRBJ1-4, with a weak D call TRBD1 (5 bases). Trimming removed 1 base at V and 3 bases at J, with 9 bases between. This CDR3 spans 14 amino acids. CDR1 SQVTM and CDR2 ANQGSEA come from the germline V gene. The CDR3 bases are TGCAGCGTTGAAGCGGGAGGGGCTAATGAAAAACTGTTTTTT. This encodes CSVEAGGANEKLFF. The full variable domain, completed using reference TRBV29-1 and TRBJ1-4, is SAVISQKPSRDICQRGTSLTIQCQVDSQVTMMFWYRQQPGQSLTLIATANQGSEATYESGFVIDKFPISRPNLTFSTLTVSNMSPEDSSIYLCSVEAGGANEKLFFGSGTQLSVL.

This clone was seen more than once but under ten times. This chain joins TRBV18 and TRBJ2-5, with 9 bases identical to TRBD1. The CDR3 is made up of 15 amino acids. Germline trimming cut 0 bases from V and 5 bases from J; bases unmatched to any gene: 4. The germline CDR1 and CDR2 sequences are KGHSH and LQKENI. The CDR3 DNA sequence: TGTGCCAGCTCACCACCGGGACAGGGAGCGGAGACCCAGTACTTC. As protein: CASSPPGQGAETQYF.

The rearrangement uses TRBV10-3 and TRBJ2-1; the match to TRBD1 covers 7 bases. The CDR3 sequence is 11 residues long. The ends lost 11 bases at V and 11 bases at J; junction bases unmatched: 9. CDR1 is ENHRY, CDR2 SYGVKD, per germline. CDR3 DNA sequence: TGTGCCGGAAGAGGGGACAGCCAGCAGTTCTTC. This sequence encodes CAGRGDSQQFF.

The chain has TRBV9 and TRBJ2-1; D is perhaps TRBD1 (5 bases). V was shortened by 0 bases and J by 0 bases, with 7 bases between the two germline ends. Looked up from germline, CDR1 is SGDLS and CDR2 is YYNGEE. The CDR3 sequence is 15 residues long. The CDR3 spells CASSVGQGSYNEQFF. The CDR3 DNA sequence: TGTGCCAGCAGCGTAGGTCAGGGCTCCTACAATGAGCAGTTCTTC.

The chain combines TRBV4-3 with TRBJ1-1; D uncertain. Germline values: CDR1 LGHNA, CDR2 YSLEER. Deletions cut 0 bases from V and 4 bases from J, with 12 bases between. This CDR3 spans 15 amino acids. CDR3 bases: TGCGCCAGCAGCCAAGATCTGAGGGTGGGCACTGAAGCTTTCTTT. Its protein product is CASSQDLRVGTEAFF.

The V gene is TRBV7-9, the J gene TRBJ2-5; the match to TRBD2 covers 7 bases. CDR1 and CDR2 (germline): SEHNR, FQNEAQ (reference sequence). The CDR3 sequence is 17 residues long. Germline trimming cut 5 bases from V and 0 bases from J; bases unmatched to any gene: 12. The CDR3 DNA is TGTGCCAGCAGCCCCATAGTAATGGGAGGGTACCAAGAGACCCAGTACTTC. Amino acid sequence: CASSPIVMGGYQETQYF.

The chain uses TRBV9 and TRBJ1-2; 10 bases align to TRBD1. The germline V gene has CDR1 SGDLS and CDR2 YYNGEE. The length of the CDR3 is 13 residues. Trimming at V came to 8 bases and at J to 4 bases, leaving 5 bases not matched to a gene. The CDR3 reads CASSGTGVYGYTF. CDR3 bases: TGTGCCAGTTCGGGGACAGGGGTCTATGGCTACACCTTC.

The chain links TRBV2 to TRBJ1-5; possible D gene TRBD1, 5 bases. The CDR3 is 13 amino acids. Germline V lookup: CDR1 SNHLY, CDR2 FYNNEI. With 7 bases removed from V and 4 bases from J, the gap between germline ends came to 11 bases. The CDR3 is CASTGVKNQPQHF. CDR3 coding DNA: TGTGCCAGCACGGGGGTTAAGAATCAGCCCCAGCATTTT.

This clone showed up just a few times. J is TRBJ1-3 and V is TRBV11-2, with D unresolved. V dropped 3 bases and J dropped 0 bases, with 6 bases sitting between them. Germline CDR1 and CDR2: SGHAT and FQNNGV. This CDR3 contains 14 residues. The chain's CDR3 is CASSFGASGNTIYF. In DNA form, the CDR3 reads TGTGCCAGCAGCTTCGGTGCCTCTGGAAACACCATATATTTT.

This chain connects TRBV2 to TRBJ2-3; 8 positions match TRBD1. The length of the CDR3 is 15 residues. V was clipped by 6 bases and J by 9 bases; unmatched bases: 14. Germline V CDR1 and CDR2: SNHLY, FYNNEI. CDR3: CASRGDRLAFGTQYF. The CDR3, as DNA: TGTGCCAGCAGAGGGGACAGGTTAGCATTCGGAACGCAGTATTTT.

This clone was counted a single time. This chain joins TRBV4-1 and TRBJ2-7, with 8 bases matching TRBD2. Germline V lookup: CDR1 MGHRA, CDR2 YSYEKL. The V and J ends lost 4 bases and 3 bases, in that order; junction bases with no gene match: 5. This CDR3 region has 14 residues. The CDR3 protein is CASSPGREVYEQYF. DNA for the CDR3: TGCGCCAGCAGCCCCGGGCGGGAGGTCTACGAGCAGTACTTC.

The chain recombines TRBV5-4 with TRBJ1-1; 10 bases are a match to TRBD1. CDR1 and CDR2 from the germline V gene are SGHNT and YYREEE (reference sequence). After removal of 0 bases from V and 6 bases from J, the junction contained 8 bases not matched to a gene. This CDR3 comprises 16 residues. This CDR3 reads CASSLAFGQGDPEAFF. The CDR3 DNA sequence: TGTGCCAGCAGCTTGGCCTTCGGACAGGGGGACCCTGAAGCTTTCTTT. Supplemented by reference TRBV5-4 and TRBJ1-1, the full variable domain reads ETGVTQSPTHLIKTRGQQVTLRCSSQSGHNTVSWYQQALGQGPQFIFQYYREEENGRGNFPPRFSGLQFPNYSSELNVNALELDDSALYLCASSLAFGQGDPEAFFGQGTRLTVV.

CDR3 nucleotide sequence: TGTGCCAGCAGTGAAACCAGGGTCGGGGAGCTGTTTTTT. Its protein is CASSETRVGELFF. This chain joins TRBV2 and TRBJ2-2; a possible D gene is TRBD1 (5 bases). CDR1 is SNHLY, CDR2 FYNNEI, per germline. There are 13 residues in the CDR3. V shed 2 bases and J shed 7 bases, with 8 bases lying between them.

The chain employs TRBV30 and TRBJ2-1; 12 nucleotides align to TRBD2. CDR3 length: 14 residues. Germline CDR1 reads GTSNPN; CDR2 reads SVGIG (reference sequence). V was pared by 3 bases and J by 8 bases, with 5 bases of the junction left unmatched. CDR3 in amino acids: CAWSASGRAYEQFF. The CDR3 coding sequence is TGTGCCTGGAGCGCTAGCGGGAGGGCCTATGAGCAGTTCTTC. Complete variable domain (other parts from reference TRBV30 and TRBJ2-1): SQTIHQWPATLVQPVGSPLSLECTVEGTSNPNLYWYRQAAGRGLQLLFYSVGIGQISSEVPQNLSASRPQDRQFILSSKKLLLSDSGFYLCAWSASGRAYEQFFGPGTRLTVL.

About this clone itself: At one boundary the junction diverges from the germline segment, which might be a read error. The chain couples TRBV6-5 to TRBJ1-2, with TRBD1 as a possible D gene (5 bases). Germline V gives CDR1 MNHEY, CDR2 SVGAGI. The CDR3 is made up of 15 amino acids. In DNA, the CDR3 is TGTGCCAGCACTGCCCAGGGAGGAAATAACTATGGCTACCCCTTC. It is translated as CASTAQGGNNYGYPF.

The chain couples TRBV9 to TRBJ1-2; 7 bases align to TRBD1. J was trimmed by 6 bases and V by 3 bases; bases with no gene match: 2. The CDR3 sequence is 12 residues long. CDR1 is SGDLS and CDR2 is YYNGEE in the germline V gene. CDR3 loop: CASSGGTDGYTF. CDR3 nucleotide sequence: TGTGCCAGCAGCGGAGGGACAGATGGCTACACCTTC.

DNA for the CDR3: TGTGCCAGCAGCTTAGTCGGACAGGGGGTTAGCAATCAGCCCCAGCATTTT. Residues: CASSLVGQGVSNQPQHF. The J gene is TRBJ1-5, the V gene TRBV7-8, with 10 bases lining up with TRBD1. The CDR3 is made up of 17 amino acids. The V segment lost 1 base and the J segment 0 bases; nucleotides outside the gene matches: 3. The germline CDR1 and CDR2 sequences are SGHVS and FQNEAQ.

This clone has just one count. Here the CDR3 DNA reads TGCGCCAGCAGCTTGGTTAGCGGGACTCAAGAGACCCAGTACTTC. This codes for CASSLVSGTQETQYF. The chain uses TRBV5-1 and TRBJ2-5, with 8 nucleotides matching TRBD2. The CDR3 is 15 amino acids. The trim removed 0 bases at V and 2 bases at J, leaving 3 bases unmatched. CDR1 SGHRS and CDR2 YFSETQ come from the germline V gene.

The CDR3 DNA reads TGTGCCAGCAGCTTATCAGGGTCAGGGAACACTGAAGCTTTCTTT. Its translation is CASSLSGSGNTEAFF. The chain joins TRBV7-3 to TRBJ1-1; perhaps TRBD1 as D (5 bases). CDR3 length equals 15 residues. The V end lost 2 bases, the J end lost 1 base, and 11 bases lay between the germline ends. CDR1 SGHTA and CDR2 FQGTGA come from the germline V gene.

The CDR3 protein is CAISQGTSNTGELFF. CDR3 nucleotide sequence: TGTGCCATCAGTCAAGGGACTTCGAACACCGGGGAGCTGTTTTTT. V gene TRBV10-3 combines with J gene TRBJ2-2; D perhaps matches TRBD2 (6 bases). Germline CDR1 ENHRY, CDR2 SYGVKD. This CDR3 has 15 residues. V was cut by 5 bases and J by 0 bases, with 10 bases left in between.

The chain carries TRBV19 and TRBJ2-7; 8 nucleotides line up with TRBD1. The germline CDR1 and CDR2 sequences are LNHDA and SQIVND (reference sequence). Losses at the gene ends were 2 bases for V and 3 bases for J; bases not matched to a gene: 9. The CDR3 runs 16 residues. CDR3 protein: CASSIRWRQGYYEQYF. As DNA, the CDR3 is TGTGCCAGTAGTATAAGGTGGAGACAGGGGTACTACGAGCAGTACTTC. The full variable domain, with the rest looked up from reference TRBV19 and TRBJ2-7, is DGGITQSPKYLFRKEGQNVTLSCEQNLNHDAMYWYRQDPGQGLRLIYYSQIVNDFQKGDIAEGYSVSREKKESFPLTVTSAQKNPTAFYLCASSIRWRQGYYEQYFGPGTRLTVT.

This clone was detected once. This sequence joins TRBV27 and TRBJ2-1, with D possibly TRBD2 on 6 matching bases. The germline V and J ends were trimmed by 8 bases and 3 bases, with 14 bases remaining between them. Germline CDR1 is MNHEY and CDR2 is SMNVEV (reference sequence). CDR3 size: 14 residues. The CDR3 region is CASSPPTSYNEQFF. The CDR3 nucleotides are TGTGCCAGCTCCCCCCCGACTAGCTACAATGAGCAGTTCTTC.

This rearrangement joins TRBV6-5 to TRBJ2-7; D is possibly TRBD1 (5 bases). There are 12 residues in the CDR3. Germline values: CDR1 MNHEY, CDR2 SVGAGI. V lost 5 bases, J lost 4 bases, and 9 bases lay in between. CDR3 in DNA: TGTGCCAGCAGTCGATCAGGGTACGAGCAGTACTTC. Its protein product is CASSRSGYEQYF.

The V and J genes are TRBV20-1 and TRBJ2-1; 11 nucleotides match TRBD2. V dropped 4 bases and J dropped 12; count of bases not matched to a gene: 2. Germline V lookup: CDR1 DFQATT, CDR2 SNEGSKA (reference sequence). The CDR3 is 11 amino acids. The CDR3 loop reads CSANSGGGQFF. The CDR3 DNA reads TGCAGTGCTAATAGCGGGGGGGGGCAGTTCTTC.